The clone carrying this TCR beta chain was recorded a few times. Its antigen is not known. The CDR3 has 13 residues. The germline V and J ends were trimmed by 4 bases and 4 bases, with 10 bases remaining between them. Germline V CDR1 and CDR2: SGHTA, FQGNSA. The data are from a study of early T cells in non-severe SARS-CoV-2 infection. Turning to the study itself: Unpaired chains resulted from sequencing bulk RNA of unsorted whole blood.

Overall study results and limits: Anti-spike CD8 specificities were favored by VDJdb matching, whose results missed private and CD4 specificities.

Individual cDNA molecules received unique molecular identifiers during library preparation. A single record per CDR3 protein comes from TCRdb applying MiXCR to the 5' RACE reads. Among 80,000 to 100,000 distinct CDR3 sequences listed, about 11% were seen once. This receptor was identified in an adult who was a healthcare worker with PCR-confirmed SARS-CoV-2 infection or an uninfected control (not recorded which). The chain links TRBV7-2 to TRBJ2-5, with a weak D call TRBD2 (6 bases). Sequencing was performed on whole blood, taken at baseline. CDR3 amino acids: CASSSGLLETQYF. The CDR3 DNA reads TGTGCCAGCAGCTCGGGACTTTTAGAGACCCAGTACTTC.